A single sample gave rise to the 14 T cell receptor beta chains below, sequenced in a study of blood T cells in healthy people across ages. A second PCR of about 6 to 11 cycles used a sample-barcoded 5' primer and a J-beta primer mix. TCRdb re-called the 5' RACE reads with MiXCR, one entry per CDR3 protein. The sample carries around 650,000 distinct CDR3 sequences, about 43% recorded once. Sequenced input: blood. The receptor set was obtained from a man of 80 years or more in good health.

This chain joins TRBV10-3 and TRBJ2-1; D is undetermined. Looked up from germline, CDR1 is ENHRY and CDR2 is SYGVKD. This CDR3 contains 13 residues. Trimming removed 3 bases from V and 6 bases from J, with 9 bases in between. DNA for the CDR3: TGTGCCATCAGTGAAGGGCAAGGCAATGAGCAGTTCTTC. Amino acids: CAISEGQGNEQFF.

CDR3 region: CASSLGGGGPFF. CDR3 DNA sequence: TGTGCCAGCAGTTTGGGCGGGGGGGGACCGTTCTTC. This sequence joins TRBV28 and TRBJ2-1, with 9 nucleotides matching TRBD2. The CDR3 runs 12 residues. CDR1 MDHEN and CDR2 SYDVKM come from the germline V gene. The ends lost 3 bases at V and 15 bases at J; junction bases unmatched: 6.

This chain uses TRBV28 with TRBJ2-6; D gene uncertain. Germline V lookup: CDR1 MDHEN, CDR2 SYDVKM. There are 15 residues in the CDR3. With 3 bases removed from V and 1 base from J, the gap between germline ends came to 7 bases. CDR3 sequence (DNA): TGTGCCAGCAGTTTTACAGTTTCTGGGGCCAACGTCCTGACTTTC. It codes for CASSFTVSGANVLTF.

This chain joins TRBV6-1 and TRBJ1-4; D possibly corresponds to TRBD1 (6 bases). Trimming took 2 bases from V and 1 from J, leaving 11 bases between them. The CDR3 length is 16 residues. Germline-derived CDR1 and CDR2 are MNHNS and SASEGT. In DNA form, the CDR3 reads TGTGCCAGCAGTGAATTCCACAGGGAAACTAATGAAAAACTGTTTTTT. The encoded protein is CASSEFHRETNEKLFF.

This rearrangement joins TRBV7-2 to TRBJ2-7, with D tentatively TRBD2 (6 bases). The length of the CDR3 is 16 residues. Trimming left V 5 bases short and J 0 bases short, with 17 bases between. CDR1 and CDR2 from the germline V gene are SGHTA and FQGNSA. The chain's CDR3 is CASSRYPSANSYEQYF. The CDR3 DNA follows: TGTGCCAGCAGCCGGTACCCTAGCGCCAACTCCTACGAGCAGTACTTC.

A note on this clonotype: A read error is possible here, since a much larger clone lies one base away. J is TRBJ2-1 and V is TRBV12-3 or TRBV12-4, with D perhaps TRBD1 (5 bases). The V and J ends lost 3 bases and 10 bases respectively, with 16 bases between them. The length of the CDR3 is 14 residues. CDR3 DNA sequence: TGTGCCAGCAGTTTCGGAGACAGCTCCTACGAGCAGTTCTTC. Protein: CASSFGDSSYEQFF.

V gene TRBV12-5 combines with J gene TRBJ2-7; D gene unclear. The V end was cut by 3 bases, the J end by 3 bases, with 3 bases between. The CDR3 loop spans 11 amino acids. Germline-derived CDR1 and CDR2 are LGHNT and FRNRAP. The CDR3 nucleotides are TGTGCTAGTGGTTTATACTACGAGCAGTACTTC. Amino acid sequence: CASGLYYEQYF. The whole variable domain, filled in from reference TRBV12-5 and TRBJ2-7, reads DARVTQTPRHKVTEMGQEVTMRCQPILGHNTVFWYRQTMMQGLELLAYFRNRAPLDDSGMPKDRFSAEMPDATLATLKIQPSEPRDSAVYFCASGLYYEQYFGPGTRLTVT.

This chain uses TRBV6-2 or TRBV6-3 with TRBJ2-5; unclear D gene. The germline gives CDR1 MNHEY, CDR2 SVGEGT. V was cut by 4 bases and J by 4 bases, with 16 bases left in between. This CDR3 region has 15 residues. The chain's CDR3 is CASSSRQSEGETQYF. CDR3 nucleotide sequence: TGTGCCAGCAGTTCTCGGCAGAGTGAAGGAGAGACCCAGTACTTC.

This clonotype was found a few times. This chain links TRBV10-2 with TRBJ2-1, with a possible D match to TRBD1 (5 bases). The germline V gene encodes CDR1 WSHSY and CDR2 SAAADI. CDR3 length: 13 amino acids. V was cut by 7 bases and J by 6 bases, with 13 bases left in between. CDR3 loop: CASKVDSINEQFF. The CDR3 DNA follows: TGCGCCAGCAAAGTAGACAGTATCAATGAGCAGTTCTTC.

The chain links TRBV5-1 to TRBJ2-2; 7 bases map to TRBD2. V dropped 2 bases and J dropped 1; count of bases not matched to a gene: 5. The CDR3 extends over 16 amino acids. Germline V gene lookup returns CDR1 SGHRS and CDR2 YFSETQ. CDR3 loop: CASSLSGTMNTGELFF. The CDR3, as DNA: TGCGCCAGCAGCTTAAGCGGGACTATGAACACCGGGGAGCTGTTTTTT.

This clonotype has more than one count but fewer than ten. The V and J genes are TRBV12-3 or TRBV12-4 and TRBJ2-7; a weak D match, TRBD2 (6 bases). With 8 bases removed from V and 6 bases from J, the gap between germline ends came to 14 bases. The CDR3 sequence is 12 residues long. The CDR3 nucleotides read TGTGCCAGCTCCGGGACTCACCTCGAGCAGTACTTC. Its translation: CASSGTHLEQYF.

The chain employs TRBV12-3 or TRBV12-4 and TRBJ2-2, with D unresolved. V was clipped by 6 bases and J by 0 bases, with 8 bases between them. The CDR3 is 14 amino acids. CDR3 in amino acids: CASSRRSNTGELFF. DNA for the CDR3: TGTGCCAGCAGCCGACGATCGAACACCGGGGAGCTGTTTTTT.

This clonotype was counted ten times or more. This chain uses TRBV6-5 with TRBJ2-5, with TRBD1 matching 9 bases. The CDR3 covers 13 residues. V dropped 6 bases and J dropped 3; count of bases not matched to a gene: 2. Per germline, CDR1 MNHEY and CDR2 SVGAGI. In nucleotides, the CDR3 is TGTGCCAGCAGCCGGGACAGGGAAGAGACCCAGTACTTC. Amino acid sequence: CASSRDREETQYF.

This clonotype has more than one count but fewer than ten. The V gene is TRBV15, the J gene TRBJ2-5, with 13 bases that match TRBD2. The V gene's germline CDR1 is LNHNV and CDR2 YYDKDF (reference sequence). The ends lost 2 bases at V and 9 bases at J; junction bases unmatched: 6. This CDR3 has 15 residues. The CDR3 DNA follows: TGTGCCACCAGCAGACTGACTAGCGGGGGGCGGTCCCAGTACTTC. Protein: CATSRLTSGGRSQYF.